The 2 T cell receptor beta chains listed next were all sequenced from one sample in a study of blood T cell repertoires in COVID-19. The protocol was immunoSEQ multiplex PCR, while the TCRdb copy is restricted to in-frame clones and leaves out a portion. The table includes roughly 60,000 clones, roughly 88% detected once. Sequencing used peripheral blood. The receptors originated from a woman aged 60 to 75 with acute or convalescent COVID-19.

The chain joins TRBV4-1 to TRBJ2-5; no reliable D call. The V end lost 0 bases, the J end lost 5 bases, and 4 bases lay between the germline ends. The V gene's germline CDR1 is MGHRA and CDR2 YSYEKL. The CDR3 has 12 residues. The CDR3 DNA is TGCGCCAGCAGCCAAGATCGGGAGACCCAGTACTTC. Translation: CASSQDRETQYF.

V usage is TRBV3-1 (or the pseudogene TRBV3-2) and J usage is TRBJ1-3; TRBD1 matches 9 bases. Germline V CDR1 and CDR2: LGHDT, YNNKEL (reference sequence). There are 17 residues in the CDR3. J gave up 3 bases and V 4 bases, and 10 bases lay outside the gene matches. Here the CDR3 DNA reads TGTGCCAGCAGCCCCACAGGGGGCCTGGGGGTTGGAAACACCATATATTTT. It is translated as CASSPTGGLGVGNTIYF.